Listed below are T cell receptor beta chains from one sample, sequenced in a study of cytomegalovirus exposure and HLA in healthy donors. TCRdb's table, derived via immunoSEQ multiplex PCR, lists solely in-frame clones and lacks some. The data show 100,000 to 150,000 clones, 75% to 85% seen once. The sample consisted of PBMCs. The receptors were gathered from a man in his forties in good health and CMV-seronegative. The CDR3 runs from the conserved cysteine through the conserved F or W. D genes are given only for firm matches. The listing skips clone size in some rows; elsewhere it reads once, few, many or a size class.

TRBJ2-1 TRBV11-2 . TRBD2 TGTGCCAGCAGCCTAAGGACTAGCGGGAGGGCCGGGGAGCAGTTCTTC CASSLRTSGRAGEQFF
TRBJ1-5 TRBV10-2 . . TGCGCCAGCAGCGAAATCCCGACAGGCAACAATCAGCCCCAGCATTTT CASSEIPTGNNQPQHF
TRBJ1-1 TRBV10-3 . . TGTGCCATCAGGGTTACCCCGATAGACACTGAAGCTTTCTTT CAIRVTPIDTEAFF
TRBJ2-7 TRBV7-2 . TRBD2 TGTGCCAGCAGATCCGGGGGGACTAGGGAGCAGTACTTC CASRSGGTREQYF
TRBJ2-2 TRBV29-1 . . TGCAGCGTTGTTCCCGGGAGTGGGGACACCGGGGAGCTGTTTTTT CSVVPGSGDTGELFF
TRBJ1-2 TRBV5-6 . . TGTGCCAGCAGCTTCCCCGAAATTGGCCGAGGGGGCTACACCTTC CASSFPEIGRGGYTF
TRBJ2-3 TRBV28 . TRBD1 TGTGCCAGCTGGGACAGGGCCACAGATACGCAGTATTTT CASWDRATDTQYF
TRBJ2-6 TRBV9 . . TGTGCCAGCAGCGGAAATCAACAGGGTTTCGCTGGGGCCAACGTCCTGACTTTC CASSGNQQGFAGANVLTF
TRBJ2-7 TRBV14 . . TGTGCCAGCAGCCACCAGTGGTGGGAGCAGTACTTC CASSHQWWEQYF
TRBJ2-2 TRBV10-3 . . TGTGCCACCCATCGGGGAGACACCGGGGAGCTGTTTTTT CATHRGDTGELFF
TRBJ2-1 TRBV19 . TRBD2 TGTGCCAGTAGTGTAAGACTAGCGGGAGGAGCGGATGAGCAGTTCTTC CASSVRLAGGADEQFF
TRBJ2-5 TRBV2 . . TGTGCCAGCAGTGTAGGGGGTCGGGAGACCCAGTACTTC CASSVGGRETQYF
TRBJ2-6 TRBV5-1 . TRBD1 TGCGCCAGCCACACGGGACAGGCTAGCTCTGGGGCCAACGTCCTGACTTTC CASHTGQASSGANVLTF
TRBJ2-2 TRBV5-4 . . TGTGCCAGCAGCGGGACTCCTAACACCGGGGAGCTGTTTTTT CASSGTPNTGELFF
TRBJ2-7 TRBV4-2 . TRBD2 TGTGCCAGCAGCCAAGAGGATCTAGCGGGGACTAGCGGTTACGAGCAGTACTTC CASSQEDLAGTSGYEQYF
TRBJ2-5 TRBV30 . . TGTGCCTGGAGCGGGTGGACAGCCCAAGAGACCCAGTACTTC CAWSGWTAQETQYF
TRBJ2-5 TRBV28 . TRBD2 TGTGCCAGCAGTTCCCCGGGGGGGGGCCGGGGGGAGACCCAGTACTTC CASSSPGGGRGETQYF
TRBJ2-1 TRBV27 once . TGTGCCAGTAGATCCGGGACAAACAATGAGCAGTTCTTC CASRSGTNNEQFF
TRBJ1-2 TRBV19 . TRBD1 TGTGCCAGTAGTTCGGGACAGGGGAACTATGGCTACACCTTC CASSSGQGNYGYTF
TRBJ1-4 TRBV7-9 . . TGTGCCAGCAGCTCGGCAGGGTTCAATGAAAAACTGTTTTTT CASSSAGFNEKLFF